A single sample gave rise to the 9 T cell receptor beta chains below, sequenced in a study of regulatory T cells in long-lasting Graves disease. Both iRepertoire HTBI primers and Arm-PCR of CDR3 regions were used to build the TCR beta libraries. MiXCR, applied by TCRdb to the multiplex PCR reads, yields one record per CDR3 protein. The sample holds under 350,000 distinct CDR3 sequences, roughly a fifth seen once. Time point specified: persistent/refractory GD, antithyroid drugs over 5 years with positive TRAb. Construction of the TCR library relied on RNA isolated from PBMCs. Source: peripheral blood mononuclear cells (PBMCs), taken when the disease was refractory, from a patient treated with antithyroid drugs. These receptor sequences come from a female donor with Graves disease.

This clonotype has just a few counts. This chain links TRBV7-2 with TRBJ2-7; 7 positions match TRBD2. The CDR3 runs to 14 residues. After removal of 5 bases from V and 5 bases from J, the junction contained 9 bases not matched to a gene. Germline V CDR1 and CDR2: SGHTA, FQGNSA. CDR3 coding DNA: TGTGCCAGCAGCCGATACCCCAGCGGGAACGAGCAGTACTTC. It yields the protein CASSRYPSGNEQYF.

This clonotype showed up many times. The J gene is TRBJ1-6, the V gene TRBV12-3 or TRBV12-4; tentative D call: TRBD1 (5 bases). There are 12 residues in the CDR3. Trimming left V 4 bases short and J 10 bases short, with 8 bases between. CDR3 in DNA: TGTGCCAGCAGTTCAAGGGGATCACCCCTCCACTTT. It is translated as CASSSRGSPLHF.

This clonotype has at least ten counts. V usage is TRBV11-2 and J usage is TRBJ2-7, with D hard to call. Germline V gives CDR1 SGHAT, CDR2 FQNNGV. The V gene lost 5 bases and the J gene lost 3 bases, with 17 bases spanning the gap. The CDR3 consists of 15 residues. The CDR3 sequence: CASSLGGLGYYEQYF. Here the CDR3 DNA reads TGTGCCAGCAGCCTTGGTGGGTTGGGATACTACGAGCAGTACTTC.

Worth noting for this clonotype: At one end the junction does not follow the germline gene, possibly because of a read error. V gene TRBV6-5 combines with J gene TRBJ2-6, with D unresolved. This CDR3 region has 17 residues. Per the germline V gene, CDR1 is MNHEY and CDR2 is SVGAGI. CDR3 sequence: CASSYSYSFSGANVLTF. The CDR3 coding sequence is TGCGCCAGCAGTTACTCTTACAGCTTCTCTGGGGCCAACGTCCTGACTTTC.

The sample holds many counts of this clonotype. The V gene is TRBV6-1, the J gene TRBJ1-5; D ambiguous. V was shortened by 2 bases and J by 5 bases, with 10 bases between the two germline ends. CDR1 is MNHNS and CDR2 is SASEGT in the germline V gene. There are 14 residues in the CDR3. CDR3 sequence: CASSEIDGYQPQHF. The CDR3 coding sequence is TGTGCCAGCAGTGAAATCGACGGCTATCAGCCCCAGCATTTT.

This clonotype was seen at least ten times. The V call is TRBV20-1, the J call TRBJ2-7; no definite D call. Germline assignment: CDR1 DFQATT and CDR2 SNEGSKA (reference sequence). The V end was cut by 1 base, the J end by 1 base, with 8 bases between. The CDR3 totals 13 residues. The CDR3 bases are TGCAGTGCTAGAGGACGGCCGTCCTACGAGCAGTACTTC. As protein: CSARGRPSYEQYF.

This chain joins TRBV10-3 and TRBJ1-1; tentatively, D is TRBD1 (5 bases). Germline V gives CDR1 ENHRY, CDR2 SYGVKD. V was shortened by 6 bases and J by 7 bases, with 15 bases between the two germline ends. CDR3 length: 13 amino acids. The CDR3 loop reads CAISPGQGREAFF. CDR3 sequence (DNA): TGTGCCATCAGCCCTGGGCAGGGCCGTGAAGCTTTCTTT.

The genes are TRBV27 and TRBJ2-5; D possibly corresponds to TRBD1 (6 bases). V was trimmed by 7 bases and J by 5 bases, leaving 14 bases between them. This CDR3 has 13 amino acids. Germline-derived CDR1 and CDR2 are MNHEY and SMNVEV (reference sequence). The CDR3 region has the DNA TGTGCCAGCAAGGGGGAAATGGAGGAGACCCAGTACTTC. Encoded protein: CASKGEMEETQYF.

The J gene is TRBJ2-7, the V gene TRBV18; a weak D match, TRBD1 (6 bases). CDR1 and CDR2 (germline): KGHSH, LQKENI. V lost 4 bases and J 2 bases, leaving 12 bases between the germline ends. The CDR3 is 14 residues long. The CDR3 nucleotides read TGTGCCAGCTCACTATTACAGGGCGCCTACGAGCAGTACTTC. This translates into CASSLLQGAYEQYF. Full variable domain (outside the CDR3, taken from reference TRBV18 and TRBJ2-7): NAGVMQNPRHLVRRRGQEARLRCSPMKGHSHVYWYRQLPEEGLKFMVYLQKENIIDESGMPKERFSAEFPKEGPSILRIQQVVRGDSAAYFCASSLLQGAYEQYFGPGTRLTVT.